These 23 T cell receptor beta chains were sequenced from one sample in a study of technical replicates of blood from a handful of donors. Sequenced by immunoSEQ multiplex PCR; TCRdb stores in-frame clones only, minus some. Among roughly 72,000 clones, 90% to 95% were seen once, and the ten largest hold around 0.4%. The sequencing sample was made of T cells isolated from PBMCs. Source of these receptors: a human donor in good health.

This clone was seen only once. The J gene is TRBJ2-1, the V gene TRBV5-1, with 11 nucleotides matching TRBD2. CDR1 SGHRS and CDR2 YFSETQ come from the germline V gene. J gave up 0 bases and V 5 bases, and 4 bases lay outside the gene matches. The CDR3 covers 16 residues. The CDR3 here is CASSRLAGPSYNEQFF. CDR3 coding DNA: TGCGCCAGCAGTAGACTAGCGGGACCCTCCTACAATGAGCAGTTCTTC.

The CDR3 DNA sequence: TGTGCCAGTAGCGCGGGGGCGAACACTGAAGCTTTCTTT. Its translation: CASSAGANTEAFF. V and J are TRBV19 and TRBJ1-1; D possibly corresponds to TRBD1 (6 bases). Germline V gene lookup returns CDR1 LNHDA and CDR2 SQIVND (reference sequence). Trimming shortened V by 6 bases and J by 1 base, and 9 bases separated the two germline ends. The CDR3 spans 13 residues.

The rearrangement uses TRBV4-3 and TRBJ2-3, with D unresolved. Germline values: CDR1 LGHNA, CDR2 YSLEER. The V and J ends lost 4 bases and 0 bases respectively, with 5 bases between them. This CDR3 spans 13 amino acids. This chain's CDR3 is CASSPTSTDTQYF. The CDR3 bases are TGCGCCAGCAGCCCAACTAGCACAGATACGCAGTATTTT.

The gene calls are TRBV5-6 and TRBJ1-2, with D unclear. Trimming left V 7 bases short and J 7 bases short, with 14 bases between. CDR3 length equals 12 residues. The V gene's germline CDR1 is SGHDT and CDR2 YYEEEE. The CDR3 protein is CASSKEGGGYTF. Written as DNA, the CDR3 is TGTGCCAGCTCAAAAGAGGGAGGTGGCTACACCTTC.

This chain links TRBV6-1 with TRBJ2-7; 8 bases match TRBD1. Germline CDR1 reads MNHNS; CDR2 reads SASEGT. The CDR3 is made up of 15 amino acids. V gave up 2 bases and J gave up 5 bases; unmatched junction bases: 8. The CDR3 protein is CASSETTGEEDEQYF. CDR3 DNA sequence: TGTGCCAGCAGTGAAACGACAGGGGAGGAGGACGAGCAGTACTTC.

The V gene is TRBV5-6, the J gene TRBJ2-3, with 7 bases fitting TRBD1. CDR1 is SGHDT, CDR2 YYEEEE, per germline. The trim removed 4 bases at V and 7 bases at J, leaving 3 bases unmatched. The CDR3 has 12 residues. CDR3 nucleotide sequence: TGTGCCAGCAGCATGGGACAGTATACGCAGTATTTT. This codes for CASSMGQYTQYF.

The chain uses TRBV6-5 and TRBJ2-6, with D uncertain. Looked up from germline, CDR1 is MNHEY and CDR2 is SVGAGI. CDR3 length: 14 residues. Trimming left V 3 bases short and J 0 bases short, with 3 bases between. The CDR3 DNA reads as TGTGCCAGCAGTTATAGCTCTGGGGCCAACGTCCTGACTTTC. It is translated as CASSYSSGANVLTF.

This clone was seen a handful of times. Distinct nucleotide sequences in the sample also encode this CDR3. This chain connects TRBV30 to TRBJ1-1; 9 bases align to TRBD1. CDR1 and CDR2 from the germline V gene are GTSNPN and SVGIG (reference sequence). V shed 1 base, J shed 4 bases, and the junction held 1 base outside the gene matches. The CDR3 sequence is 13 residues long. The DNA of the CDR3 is TGTGCCTGGAGTGGACAGGGGGGCACTGAAGCTTTCTTT. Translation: CAWSGQGGTEAFF.

The CDR3 protein is CSVGQDSSTEQYF. DNA for the CDR3: TGCAGCGTTGGTCAGGACTCGTCCACCGAGCAGTACTTC. The V gene is TRBV29-1, the J gene TRBJ2-7; D may be TRBD2 (5 bases). CDR3 length equals 13 residues. V was pared by 4 bases and J by 6 bases, with 16 bases between. CDR1 and CDR2 from the germline V gene are SQVTM and ANQGSEA.

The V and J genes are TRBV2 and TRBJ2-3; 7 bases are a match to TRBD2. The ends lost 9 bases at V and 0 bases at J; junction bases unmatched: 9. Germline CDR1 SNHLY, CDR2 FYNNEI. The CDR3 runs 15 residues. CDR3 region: CARSSGGASTDTQYF. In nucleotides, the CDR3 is TGTGCCAGATCGTCGGGGGGTGCTAGCACAGATACGCAGTATTTT.

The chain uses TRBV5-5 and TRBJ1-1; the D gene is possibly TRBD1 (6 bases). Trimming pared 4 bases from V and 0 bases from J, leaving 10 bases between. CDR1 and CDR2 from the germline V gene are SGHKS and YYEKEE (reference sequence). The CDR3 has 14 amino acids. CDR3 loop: CASSQGHLNTEAFF. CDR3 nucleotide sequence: TGTGCCAGCAGCCAGGGACATTTGAACACTGAAGCTTTCTTT.

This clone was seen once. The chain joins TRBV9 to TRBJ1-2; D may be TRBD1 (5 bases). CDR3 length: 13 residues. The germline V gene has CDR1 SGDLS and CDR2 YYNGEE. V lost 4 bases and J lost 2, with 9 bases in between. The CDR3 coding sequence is TGTGCCAGCAGCCTCGACAGAAACTATGGCTACACCTTC. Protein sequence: CASSLDRNYGYTF.

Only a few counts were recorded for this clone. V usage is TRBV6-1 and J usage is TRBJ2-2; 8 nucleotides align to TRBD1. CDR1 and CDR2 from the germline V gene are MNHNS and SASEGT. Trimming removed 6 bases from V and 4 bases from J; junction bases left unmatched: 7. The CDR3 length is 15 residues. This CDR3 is CASSDRGGGTGELFF. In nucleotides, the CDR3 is TGTGCCAGCAGCGACAGGGGCGGCGGCACCGGGGAGCTGTTTTTT.

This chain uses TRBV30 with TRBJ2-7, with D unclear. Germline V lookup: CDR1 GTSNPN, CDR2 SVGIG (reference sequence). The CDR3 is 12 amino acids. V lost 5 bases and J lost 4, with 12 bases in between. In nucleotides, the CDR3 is TGTGCCTGGGTGAGGAAACCTTACGAGCAGTACTTC. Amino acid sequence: CAWVRKPYEQYF.

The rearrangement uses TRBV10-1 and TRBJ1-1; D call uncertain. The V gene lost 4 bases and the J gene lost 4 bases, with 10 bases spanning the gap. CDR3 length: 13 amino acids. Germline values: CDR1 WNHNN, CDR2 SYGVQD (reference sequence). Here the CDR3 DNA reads TGCGCCAGCAGTGTAACGGGAGGCACTGAAGCTTTCTTT. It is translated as CASSVTGGTEAFF.

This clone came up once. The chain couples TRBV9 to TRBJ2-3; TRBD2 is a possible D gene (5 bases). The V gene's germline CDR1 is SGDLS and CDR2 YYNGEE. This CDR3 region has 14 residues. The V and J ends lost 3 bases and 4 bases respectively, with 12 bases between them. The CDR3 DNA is TGTGCCAGCAGCGGAGGGCTAGGGCCAGATACGCAGTATTTT. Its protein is CASSGGLGPDTQYF.

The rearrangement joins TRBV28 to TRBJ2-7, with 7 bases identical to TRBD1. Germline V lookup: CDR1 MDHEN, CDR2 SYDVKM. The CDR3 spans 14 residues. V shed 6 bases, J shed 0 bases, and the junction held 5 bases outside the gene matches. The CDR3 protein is CASRGTVSSYEQYF. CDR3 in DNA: TGTGCCAGCAGGGGGACAGTTAGCTCCTACGAGCAGTACTTC.

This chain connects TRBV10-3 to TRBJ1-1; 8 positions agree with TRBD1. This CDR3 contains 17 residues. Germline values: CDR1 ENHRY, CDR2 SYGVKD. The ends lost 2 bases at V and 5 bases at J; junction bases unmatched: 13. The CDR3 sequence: CAISERQGTGRATEAFF. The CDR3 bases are TGTGCCATCAGTGAGCGTCAAGGGACAGGCCGCGCTACTGAAGCTTTCTTT.

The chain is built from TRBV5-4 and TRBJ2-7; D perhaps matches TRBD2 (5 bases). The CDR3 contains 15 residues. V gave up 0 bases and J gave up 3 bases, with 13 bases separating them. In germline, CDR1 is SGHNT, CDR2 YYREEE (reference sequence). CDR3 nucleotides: TGTGCCAGCAGCTTGGCCGTAGAGCGGAACTACGAGCAGTACTTC. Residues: CASSLAVERNYEQYF. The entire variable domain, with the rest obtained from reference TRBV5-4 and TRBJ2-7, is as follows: ETGVTQSPTHLIKTRGQQVTLRCSSQSGHNTVSWYQQALGQGPQFIFQYYREEENGRGNFPPRFSGLQFPNYSSELNVNALELDDSALYLCASSLAVERNYEQYFGPGTRLTVT.

The CDR3 spells CASSRGEGLNEQFF. CDR3 in DNA: TGTGCCAGTAGTCGGGGGGAGGGCCTAAATGAGCAGTTCTTC. V and J are TRBV19 and TRBJ2-1, with 7 nucleotides matching TRBD2. After removal of 5 bases from V and 7 bases from J, the junction contained 8 bases not matched to a gene. The CDR3 contains 14 residues. Looked up from germline, CDR1 is LNHDA and CDR2 is SQIVND (reference sequence).

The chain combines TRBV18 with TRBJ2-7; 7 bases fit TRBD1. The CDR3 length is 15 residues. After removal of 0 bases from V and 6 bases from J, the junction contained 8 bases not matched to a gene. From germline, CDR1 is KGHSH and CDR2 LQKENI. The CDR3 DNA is TGTGCCAGCTCACCACCGGACGACAGGGCTGGCGAGCAGTACTTC. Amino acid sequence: CASSPPDDRAGEQYF.

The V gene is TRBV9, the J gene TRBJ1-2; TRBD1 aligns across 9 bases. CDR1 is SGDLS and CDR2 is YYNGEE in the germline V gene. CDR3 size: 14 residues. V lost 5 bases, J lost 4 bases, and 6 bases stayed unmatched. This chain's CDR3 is CASSEQGAGYGYTF. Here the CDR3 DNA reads TGTGCCAGCAGTGAACAGGGGGCAGGCTATGGCTACACCTTC.

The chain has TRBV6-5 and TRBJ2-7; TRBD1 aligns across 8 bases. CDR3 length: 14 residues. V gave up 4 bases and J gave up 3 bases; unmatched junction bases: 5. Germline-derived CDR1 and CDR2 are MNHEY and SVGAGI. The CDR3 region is CASSFGQGRYEQYF. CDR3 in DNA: TGTGCCAGCAGTTTTGGACAGGGCCGCTACGAGCAGTACTTC.